These 26 T cell receptor beta chains came from one sample sequenced in a study of cytomegalovirus exposure and HLA in healthy donors (dated by TCRdb to about 2017). The library was obtained by the immunoSEQ multiplex PCR assay. For the multiplex PCR, a mixture combining 60 forward primers for TCR Vbeta segments and 13 reverse primers for TCR Jbeta segments was used. As stored in TCRdb, this immuneACCESS dataset retains in-frame rearrangements with V and J assigned. A fraction of the clones does not appear; measured against another copy, unresolved V genes explain less than half of the discrepancy, and the remainder lacks a known reason. For this sample there are under 150,000 clones; about 87% appear just once. Of the sample, 4.5% to 6.5% falls within the top ten clones. Sequencing was performed on PBMCs. These receptors were obtained from a woman aged 25 to 39 in good health and CMV-seronegative.

This sequence joins TRBV29-1 and TRBJ2-2; D not certain. CDR1 SQVTM and CDR2 ANQGSEA come from the germline V gene. The CDR3 has 13 residues. The V gene lost 7 bases and the J gene lost 0 bases, with 9 bases spanning the gap. Here the CDR3 reads CSGQDANTGELFF. The CDR3 DNA is TGCAGCGGGCAGGATGCGAACACCGGGGAGCTGTTTTTT.

The chain carries TRBV7-2 and TRBJ2-7; possible D gene TRBD2, 5 bases. The germline V gene encodes CDR1 SGHTA and CDR2 FQGNSA. The CDR3 runs to 15 residues. V gave up 4 bases and J gave up 2 bases, with 15 bases separating them. The CDR3 DNA reads TGTGCCAGCAGCTATCTACCCGGGGTCCCCTACGAGCAGTACTTC. It codes for CASSYLPGVPYEQYF.

The gene calls are TRBV2 and TRBJ1-1; D is undetermined. Germline V gives CDR1 SNHLY, CDR2 FYNNEI. This CDR3 has 13 amino acids. V was cut by 7 bases and J by 4 bases, with 13 bases left in between. This chain's CDR3 is CASIWRASTEAFF. The DNA for the CDR3 is TGTGCCAGCATTTGGAGGGCTAGCACTGAAGCTTTCTTT.

The rearrangement links TRBV30 to TRBJ1-1, with a tentative D call TRBD1 (5 bases). Germline V gives CDR1 GTSNPN, CDR2 SVGIG (reference sequence). Trimming left V 1 base short and J 7 bases short, with 7 bases between. The length of the CDR3 is 11 residues. The CDR3 sequence is CAWSGGGEAFF. The CDR3 DNA sequence: TGTGCCTGGAGTGGCGGGGGTGAAGCTTTCTTT.

This clone was detected a few times. The chain couples TRBV9 to TRBJ2-1; TRBD2 matches 7 bases. The CDR3 contains 15 residues. Trimming cost V 0 bases and J 3 bases; bases outside gene matches: 3. CDR1 and CDR2 from the germline V gene are SGDLS and YYNGEE. The CDR3 nucleotides are TGTGCCAGCAGCGTAGGGTGGGAGGGCTACAATGAGCAGTTCTTC. This translates into CASSVGWEGYNEQFF.

The V call is TRBV5-1, the J call TRBJ1-2; D possibly corresponds to TRBD1 (6 bases). The CDR3 is 14 residues long. V was trimmed by 7 bases and J by 6 bases, leaving 19 bases between them. Per germline, CDR1 SGHRS and CDR2 YFSETQ. This CDR3 is CASYKETGADGYTF. In DNA form, the CDR3 reads TGCGCCAGCTACAAGGAGACAGGTGCTGATGGCTACACCTTC. Combining the CDR3 with reference TRBV5-1 and TRBJ1-2 gives the whole variable domain KAGVTQTPRYLIKTRGQQVTLSCSPISGHRSVSWYQQTPGQGLQFLFEYFSETQRNKGNFPGRFSGRQFSNSRSEMNVSTLELGDSALYLCASYKETGADGYTFGSGTRLTVV.

The V and J genes are TRBV30 and TRBJ1-2; D is ambiguous. The CDR3 consists of 13 residues. Looked up from germline, CDR1 is GTSNPN and CDR2 is SVGIG (reference sequence). V gave up 2 bases and J gave up 2 bases, with 9 bases separating them. The CDR3 DNA reads as TGTGCCTGGAGTCTACAGCCCAACTATGGCTACACCTTC. This translates into CAWSLQPNYGYTF. The variable domain in full, completed from reference TRBV30 and TRBJ1-2, reads SQTIHQWPATLVQPVGSPLSLECTVEGTSNPNLYWYRQAAGRGLQLLFYSVGIGQISSEVPQNLSASRPQDRQFILSSKKLLLSDSGFYLCAWSLQPNYGYTFGSGTRLTVV.

The genes are TRBV19 and TRBJ1-1, with TRBD1 matching over 9 bases. V lost 4 bases and J lost 5; bases outside the gene matches: 14. CDR1 and CDR2 from the germline V gene are LNHDA and SQIVND (reference sequence). CDR3 length: 17 amino acids. The CDR3 loop is CASSSRDRVYLETEAFF. CDR3 in DNA: TGTGCCAGTAGTAGCCGGGACAGGGTCTATTTGGAGACTGAAGCTTTCTTT.

This clone has only one observation. V is TRBV18 and J is TRBJ2-7, with a possible D match to TRBD1 (5 bases). Germline assignment: CDR1 KGHSH and CDR2 LQKENI. The length of the CDR3 is 14 residues. Between the trimmed V and J ends, which lost 1 base and 3 bases, there was a span of 10 bases. CDR3 sequence reads: CASSPQRTIYEQYF. CDR3 in DNA: TGTGCCAGCTCACCACAAAGGACAATCTACGAGCAGTACTTC. The whole variable domain, remainder taken from reference TRBV18 and TRBJ2-7, is NAGVMQNPRHLVRRRGQEARLRCSPMKGHSHVYWYRQLPEEGLKFMVYLQKENIIDESGMPKERFSAEFPKEGPSILRIQQVVRGDSAAYFCASSPQRTIYEQYFGPGTRLTVT.

The CDR3 DNA is TGTGCCAGCAGAATCACGCCAGGGGCCGCGGATGGCTACACCTTC. It is translated as CASRITPGAADGYTF. V is TRBV6-6 and J is TRBJ1-2; tentative D call: TRBD1 (6 bases). This CDR3 comprises 15 residues. Germline-derived CDR1 and CDR2 are MNHNY and SVGAGI (reference sequence). The ends were cut back, 6 bases at V and 6 bases at J, with 20 bases in the middle.

This clone was recorded only once. J is TRBJ1-4 and V is TRBV7-8, with 7 positions matching TRBD1. The CDR3 is 17 amino acids. J gave up 3 bases and V 2 bases, and 9 bases lay outside the gene matches. Per the germline V gene, CDR1 is SGHVS and CDR2 is FQNEAQ. The CDR3 loop is CASSLKGGGQANEKLFF. CDR3 in DNA: TGTGCCAGCAGCTTAAAGGGTGGAGGACAGGCTAATGAAAAACTGTTTTTT.

V and J are TRBV28 and TRBJ1-2; D not certain. This CDR3 spans 12 amino acids. Germline lookup yields CDR1 MDHEN and CDR2 SYDVKM. The V and J ends lost 5 bases and 1 base respectively, with 5 bases between them. CDR3 protein: CASSTVNYGYTF. Here the CDR3 DNA reads TGTGCCAGCAGTACAGTTAACTATGGCTACACCTTC.

The chain links TRBV7-8 to TRBJ2-7, with D perhaps TRBD1 (7 bases). V shed 5 bases and J shed 0 bases, with 14 bases lying between them. The CDR3 is 15 residues long. Germline CDR1 reads SGHVS; CDR2 reads FQNEAQ. Here the CDR3 DNA reads TGTGCCAGCAGCCGGACGCGGGACAGCTCCTACGAGCAGTACTTC. Protein product: CASSRTRDSSYEQYF.

This clone was detected once. V gene TRBV9 combines with J gene TRBJ1-1; possible D gene TRBD1, 6 bases. This CDR3 spans 15 amino acids. The V end was cut by 4 bases, the J end by 3 bases, with 16 bases between. The germline gives CDR1 SGDLS, CDR2 YYNGEE. The CDR3 coding sequence is TGTGCCAGCAGCTTCACAGGGTTGGGGGACACTGAAGCTTTCTTT. This sequence encodes CASSFTGLGDTEAFF.

This chain links TRBV30 with TRBJ1-1; 7 bases are a match to TRBD1. J was trimmed by 5 bases and V by 0 bases; bases with no gene match: 12. Germline V gene sequence: CDR1 GTSNPN, CDR2 SVGIG (reference sequence). CDR3 size: 16 residues. In nucleotides, the CDR3 is TGTGCCTGGAGTGTACTAATGGAGGGGGCGGGTACTGAAGCTTTCTTT. Translating gives CAWSVLMEGAGTEAFF.

The chain uses TRBV9 and TRBJ2-3, with D possibly TRBD2 on 6 matching bases. Germline V CDR1 and CDR2: SGDLS, YYNGEE. V dropped 0 bases and J dropped 5 bases, with 10 bases sitting between them. The CDR3 spans 14 residues. In DNA, the CDR3 is TGTGCCAGCAGCGTAGGGTGGGGAGGAGATACGCAGTATTTT. This encodes CASSVGWGGDTQYF. The variable domain in full, with the rest retrieved from reference TRBV9 and TRBJ2-3, is DSGVTQTPKHLITATGQRVTLRCSPRSGDLSVYWYQQSLDQGLQFLIQYYNGEERAKGNILERFSAQQFPDLHSELNLSSLELGDSALYFCASSVGWGGDTQYFGPGTRLTVL.

This chain links TRBV30 with TRBJ2-5, with D perhaps TRBD1 (5 bases). This CDR3 has 12 residues. Germline CDR1 and CDR2: GTSNPN and SVGIG (reference sequence). The ends were cut back, 1 base at V and 4 bases at J, with 7 bases in the middle. CDR3 sequence (DNA): TGTGCCTGGAGTGCTAGGGGAGAGACCCAGTACTTC. Its translation: CAWSARGETQYF.

The chain joins TRBV4-1 to TRBJ2-7; TRBD2 matches at 11 bases. With V trimmed by 0 bases and J by 0 bases, 10 bases remained unmatched. Germline V lookup: CDR1 MGHRA, CDR2 YSYEKL. There are 19 residues in the CDR3. The CDR3 DNA is TGCGCCAGCAGCCAAGATGGGGCTAGCGGGAGGTCCTACTCCTACGAGCAGTACTTC. It is translated as CASSQDGASGRSYSYEQYF.

This clone occurred once. The genes are TRBV9 and TRBJ2-6, with 10 positions matching TRBD2. The germline V gene has CDR1 SGDLS and CDR2 YYNGEE. The CDR3 covers 18 residues. Trimming cost V 4 bases and J 1 base; bases outside gene matches: 8. The CDR3 DNA is TGTGCCAGCAGCCCGACTAGCGGGTTTTTTTCTGGGGCCAACGTCCTGACTTTC. Translation gives CASSPTSGFFSGANVLTF.

The chain carries TRBV30 and TRBJ2-2, with D unclear. The V gene lost 0 bases and the J gene lost 4 bases, with 9 bases spanning the gap. From germline, CDR1 is GTSNPN and CDR2 SVGIG (reference sequence). The CDR3 has 14 residues. For the CDR3, the DNA is TGTGCCTGGAGTGTAATGCGGCCCACCGGGGAGCTGTTTTTT. Encoded protein: CAWSVMRPTGELFF.

V gene TRBV6-5 combines with J gene TRBJ1-2, with D perhaps matching TRBD1 (5 bases). The ends were cut back, 0 bases at V and 4 bases at J, with 15 bases in the middle. The germline CDR1 and CDR2 sequences are MNHEY and SVGAGI. CDR3 length equals 16 residues. The CDR3 DNA sequence: TGTGCCAGCAGTTACTCGTCGGGGGGTACGGGCTATGGCTACACCTTC. This encodes CASSYSSGGTGYGYTF.

This clone has just one count. The rearrangement uses TRBV2 and TRBJ2-5; 14 nucleotides align to TRBD2. With V trimmed by 3 bases and J by 4 bases, 1 base remained unmatched. The CDR3 has 15 amino acids. Per the germline V gene, CDR1 is SNHLY and CDR2 is FYNNEI. CDR3 DNA sequence: TGTGCCAGCAGTGAGGGACTAGCGGGGGTAGAGACCCAGTACTTC. Residues: CASSEGLAGVETQYF.

V and J are TRBV28 and TRBJ2-3; 15 bases match TRBD2. V shed 6 bases, J shed 6 bases, and the junction held 4 bases outside the gene matches. The CDR3 runs to 15 residues. Germline-derived CDR1 and CDR2 are MDHEN and SYDVKM. The CDR3 is CASRRTSGRGDTQYF. For the CDR3, the DNA is TGTGCCAGCAGGAGGACTAGCGGGAGGGGGGATACGCAGTATTTT. The full variable domain, completed using reference TRBV28 and TRBJ2-3, is DVKVTQSSRYLVKRTGEKVFLECVQDMDHENMFWYRQDPGLGLRLIYFSYDVKMKEKGDIPEGYSVSREKKERFSLILESASTNQTSMYLCASRRTSGRGDTQYFGPGTRLTVL.

V usage is TRBV7-2 and J usage is TRBJ2-2, with 9 positions matching TRBD2. J lost 4 bases, V lost 4 bases, and 4 bases had no gene match. Germline CDR1 is SGHTA and CDR2 is FQGNSA. The CDR3 consists of 15 residues. The CDR3 loop is CASSSIAGVTGELFF. DNA of the CDR3: TGTGCCAGCAGCTCAATAGCGGGGGTCACCGGGGAGCTGTTTTTT.

The chain couples TRBV7-9 to TRBJ1-1, with D tentatively TRBD1 (6 bases). This CDR3 comprises 11 residues. V dropped 7 bases and J dropped 6 bases, with 9 bases sitting between them. Germline assignment: CDR1 SEHNR and CDR2 FQNEAQ (reference sequence). CDR3 nucleotide sequence: TGTGCCAGCATGGGGGGGCCTGAAGCTTTCTTT. This sequence encodes CASMGGPEAFF.

J is TRBJ2-5 and V is TRBV10-3; 11 bases map to TRBD1. The CDR3 length is 17 residues. Trimming removed 4 bases from V and 4 bases from J; junction bases left unmatched: 11. Germline-derived CDR1 and CDR2 are ENHRY and SYGVKD. CDR3 region: CAISAKRGQGARETQYF. CDR3 DNA sequence: TGTGCCATCAGTGCAAAAAGAGGACAGGGGGCTAGAGAGACCCAGTACTTC.